These T cell receptor beta chains were read from a single sample in a study of cytomegalovirus exposure and HLA in healthy donors. The method was immunoSEQ multiplex PCR; TCRdb's version includes in-frame clones alone and lacks a portion of them. The data hold some 120,000 clones, with roughly 89% observed a single time. Sequenced material: PBMCs. These receptor sequences come from a man aged 30 to 45 in good health and CMV-seronegative. Each CDR3 is given with its conserved first and last residue. A D gene is named only where the DNA matches it firmly. Not every row has a clone size; where given, it reads once, few, many or a size class.

cdr3_aa cdr3_nt j_call d_call v_call clone_size
CASSVTSVYTDTQYF TGTGCCAGCAGTGTAACTAGCGTTTACACAGATACGCAGTATTTT TRBJ2-3 TRBD2 TRBV6-1 once
CASSNRQVAKNTEAFF TGTGCCAGCTCAAACAGACAGGTGGCTAAGAACACTGAAGCTTTCTTT TRBJ1-1 - TRBV18 -
CASSLGQGYTEAFF TGTGCCAGCAGTCTCGGACAGGGGTATACTGAAGCTTTCTTT TRBJ1-1 TRBD1 TRBV28 -
CASSGTAPRVYGYTF TGTGCCAGCAGTGGGACAGCCCCCCGGGTTTATGGCTACACCTTC TRBJ1-2 TRBD1 TRBV28 -
CASRPTGTNYGYTF TGTGCCAGCAGACCCACAGGAACTAACTATGGCTACACCTTC TRBJ1-2 - TRBV27 -
CASSLSPPGATNEKLFF TGTGCCAGCAGTTTATCTCCTCCAGGGGCAACTAATGAAAAACTGTTTTTT TRBJ1-4 - TRBV27 -
CASRGTRPDTQYF TGTGCCAGCAGGGGGACTCGGCCAGATACGCAGTATTTT TRBJ2-3 - TRBV7-9 -
CASSGQDNTEAFF TGTGCCAGTTCGGGACAGGACAACACTGAAGCTTTCTTT TRBJ1-1 TRBD1 TRBV2 -
CASSAGGSGDAFF TGTGCCAGCAGCGCGGGAGGGAGTGGTGACGCTTTCTTT TRBJ1-1 - TRBV9 -
CASIRRTRAYTEAFF TGTGCCAGCATTCGCCGGACTCGGGCCTACACTGAAGCTTTCTTT TRBJ1-1 - TRBV6-1 once
CASSPRGDSGANVLTF TGTGCCAGCTCACCACGCGGGGACTCTGGGGCCAACGTCCTGACTTTC TRBJ2-6 - TRBV18 -
CASSLMDRNVYGYTF TGTGCCAGCAGCCTAATGGACAGAAACGTCTATGGCTACACCTTC TRBJ1-2 - TRBV11-2 once